The clone carrying this T cell receptor beta chain has just a few counts. The data stem from a study of T-cell memory formation after mild COVID-19. TCRdb re-derived calls from the 5' RACE reads in MiXCR, one entry per CDR3 protein. Of tens of thousands of distinct CDR3 sequences in the sample, 6% to 7% are singletons; the top ten hold about 0.8%. The TCR sequence derives from an adult who had mild COVID-19 (a few samples of this study predate the infection). Cell type and time point are not known. Sequencing was carried out using PBMCs or a T cell subset sorted from them (not recorded which).

CDR3 residues: CASSSPRDRDRGELFF. The DNA of the CDR3 is TGTGCCAGCAGCTCCCCCCGGGACAGGGACCGCGGGGAGCTGTTTTTT. The chain combines TRBV7-9 with TRBJ2-2, with 9 nucleotides matching TRBD1. CDR1 and CDR2 from the germline V gene are SEHNR and FQNEAQ (reference sequence). The CDR3 covers 16 residues. V trimming: 4 bases; J trimming: 7 bases; junction bases outside the gene matches: 10.